A few counts support the clone carrying this T cell receptor beta chain. Between the trimmed V and J ends, which lost 3 bases and 5 bases, there was a span of 11 bases. The germline gives CDR1 LGHDT, CDR2 YNNKEL (reference sequence). The CDR3 is 14 residues long. TCRdb used MiXCR to reprocess the RT-PCR reads, holding one entry per CDR3 protein. Of more than 550,000 distinct CDR3 sequences in the sample, 14% are singletons; the top ten hold around 3.3%. The sequenced sample consisted of memory CD4+ T cells from blood. The origin of this receptor is a female donor in good health, serving as a healthy control. The chain links TRBV3-1 to TRBJ1-5; no clear D. The CDR3 DNA reads TGTGCCAGCAGCCACGGAGGGAGGGATCAGCCCCAGCATTTT. It is translated as CASSHGGRDQPQHF.